The entry below gives a single TCR beta chain sequence along with its context. Methods used by the authors: Reference gene primer amplification yielded estimated nucleated cell counts. The assay was immunoSEQ multiplex PCR, and TCRdb's table has in-frame clones only and misses some. Clone size and the V and J calls come from that table; the DNA yielded D and trimming. Among 180,000 or so clones listed, about 90% were seen once. The data originate from a study of blood T cell repertoires in COVID-19. The overall study: Specimens from acute and convalescent COVID-19 originated in the United States, Italy and Spain. The analysed material was cDNA or gDNA that came from T cells, B-cell-depleted T cells, or PBMCs.

Germline V gives CDR1 LNHDA, CDR2 SQIVND (reference sequence). The CDR3 extends over 16 amino acids. Losses at the gene ends were 5 bases for V and 3 bases for J; bases not matched to a gene: 12. The specimen sequenced was peripheral blood. This clonotype originated in a middle-aged man with active or convalescent COVID-19. The V call is TRBV19, the J call TRBJ1-1; 7 bases line up with TRBD1. CDR3 sequence reads: CASSPSGRQGDTEAFF. CDR3 nucleotides: TGTGCCAGTAGTCCCTCGGGGCGCCAGGGGGACACTGAAGCTTTCTTT.